This is a list of T cell receptor beta chains from one sample in a study of CD8 T cells in Susac syndrome. TCRdb reanalysed the immunoSEQ multiplex PCR reads using MiXCR and keeps one entry per CDR3 protein. Of fewer than 350,000 distinct CDR3 sequences listed, 65% to 90% are singletons. Sample: CD8+ T cells from PBMCs. These receptors were obtained from a human donor with multiple sclerosis. Each CDR3 is given with its conserved first and last residue. Fields, in order: V gene, J gene, D gene, clone size, CDR3 DNA, CDR3 protein. The D gene is left open where the match is weak. Size is omitted from some rows. Given values are once, few, many or a class for expanded clones.

v_gene: TRBV13
j_gene: TRBJ2-2
d_gene: .
abundance: .
CDR3nt: TGTGCCAGCAGCTCGGGTTTGAACACCGGGGAGCTGTTTTTT
CDR3aa: CASSSGLNTGELFF

v_gene: TRBV27
j_gene: TRBJ1-2
d_gene: .
abundance: .
CDR3nt: TGTGCCAGCAGTTTAGGGGGGCCGGCCAACTATGGCTACACCTTC
CDR3aa: CASSLGGPANYGYTF

v_gene: TRBV6-2/TRBV6-3
j_gene: TRBJ2-1
d_gene: .
abundance: few
CDR3nt: TGTGCCAGCAGTTACCCTCCCCTAGAAGGTTTTATGAATGAGCAGTTCTTC
CDR3aa: CASSYPPLEGFMNEQFF

v_gene: TRBV4-3
j_gene: TRBJ2-2
d_gene: TRBD2
abundance: .
CDR3nt: TGCGCCAGCAGCCCCCGGGTAGCGGGATTGACCGGGGAGCTGTTTTTT
CDR3aa: CASSPRVAGLTGELFF

v_gene: TRBV6-5
j_gene: TRBJ2-7
d_gene: .
abundance: few
CDR3nt: TGTGCCAGCAGTTACTCGAACAGCTACGAGCAGTACTTC
CDR3aa: CASSYSNSYEQYF

v_gene: TRBV6-2/TRBV6-3
j_gene: TRBJ2-1
d_gene: TRBD2
abundance: .
CDR3nt: TGTGCCAGCAGTATTCAACTAGCGGGAGGGAGCTCCTACAATGAGCAGTTCTTC
CDR3aa: CASSIQLAGGSSYNEQFF

v_gene: TRBV29-1
j_gene: TRBJ1-2
d_gene: TRBD1
abundance: .
CDR3nt: TGCAGCGTTGCGGGACAGGGGGCCGAGGGCTACACCTTC
CDR3aa: CSVAGQGAEGYTF

v_gene: TRBV4-1
j_gene: TRBJ2-7
d_gene: TRBD2
abundance: .
CDR3nt: TGCGCCAGCAGCCAAGATACTAGCGGGAACCCCTACGAGCAGTACTTC
CDR3aa: CASSQDTSGNPYEQYF

v_gene: TRBV6-5
j_gene: TRBJ2-7
d_gene: TRBD2
abundance: .
CDR3nt: TGTGCCAGCAGTTACGGGCTAGCGGGAGGCGAGCAGTACTTC
CDR3aa: CASSYGLAGGEQYF

v_gene: TRBV29-1
j_gene: TRBJ2-7
d_gene: .
abundance: .
CDR3nt: TGCAGCGTGCCCTCTGGGGGGGCCTCCTACGAGCAGTACTTC
CDR3aa: CSVPSGGASYEQYF

v_gene: TRBV6-2/TRBV6-3
j_gene: TRBJ1-2
d_gene: .
abundance: .
CDR3nt: TGTGCCAGCAGTCTGGACAGTGAATACTATGGCTACACCTTC
CDR3aa: CASSLDSEYYGYTF

v_gene: TRBV25-1
j_gene: TRBJ2-3
d_gene: .
abundance: .
CDR3nt: TGTGCCAGCAGTGAATTCGAGGTCACAGATACGCAGTATTTT
CDR3aa: CASSEFEVTDTQYF

v_gene: TRBV9
j_gene: TRBJ2-1
d_gene: .
abundance: .
CDR3nt: TGTGCCAGCAGCGGGGAGGGACAAACGAGCTCCTACAATGAGCAGTTCTTC
CDR3aa: CASSGEGQTSSYNEQFF

v_gene: TRBV2
j_gene: TRBJ2-5
d_gene: TRBD2
abundance: .
CDR3nt: TGTGCCAGCAGTGAATCCGACCGGGAGGGAGAAGAGACCCAGTACTTC
CDR3aa: CASSESDREGEETQYF

v_gene: TRBV20-1
j_gene: TRBJ2-5
d_gene: TRBD2
abundance: .
CDR3nt: TGCAGTGCTACCCATCGACTAGCGGGAGGGCATTACCAAGAGACCCAGTACTTC
CDR3aa: CSATHRLAGGHYQETQYF

v_gene: TRBV5-4
j_gene: TRBJ2-3
d_gene: TRBD2
abundance: .
CDR3nt: TGTGCGCTTGAGGGCGGGAGGAACACAGATACGCAGTATTTT
CDR3aa: CALEGGRNTDTQYF

v_gene: TRBV10-1
j_gene: TRBJ2-6
d_gene: .
abundance: .
CDR3nt: TGCGCCAGCAGTGAGCCTGGGGCAGGGGGGGGATCTGGGGCCAACGTCCTGACTTTC
CDR3aa: CASSEPGAGGGSGANVLTF

v_gene: TRBV25-1
j_gene: TRBJ2-5
d_gene: .
abundance: .
CDR3nt: TGTGCCAGCAGTGAAAGGACTCTGCAAGAGACCCAGTACTTC
CDR3aa: CASSERTLQETQYF

v_gene: TRBV4-3
j_gene: TRBJ2-5
d_gene: TRBD2
abundance: .
CDR3nt: TGCGCCAGCAGCCAAGCCACCGGGACTAGCGGGTGGTACCAAGAGACCCAGTACTTC
CDR3aa: CASSQATGTSGWYQETQYF

v_gene: TRBV9
j_gene: TRBJ2-1
d_gene: .
abundance: .
CDR3nt: TGTGCCAGCAGCACCCGGGACGCCTACTACAATGAGCAGTTCTTC
CDR3aa: CASSTRDAYYNEQFF

v_gene: TRBV28
j_gene: TRBJ1-1
d_gene: .
abundance: few
CDR3nt: TGTGCCAGCAGTTTTGGGGACGTAAACACTGAAGCTTTCTTT
CDR3aa: CASSFGDVNTEAFF

v_gene: TRBV21-1
j_gene: TRBJ2-3
d_gene: .
abundance: .
CDR3nt: TGTGCCAGCAGCAAAGCTATCACGCAGTATTTT
CDR3aa: CASSKAITQYF

v_gene: TRBV11-2
j_gene: TRBJ1-2
d_gene: .
abundance: .
CDR3nt: TGTGCCAGCAGCTTAATGACCCAGGGAGCCCCTTATGGCTACACCTTC
CDR3aa: CASSLMTQGAPYGYTF

v_gene: TRBV4-3
j_gene: TRBJ2-5
d_gene: .
abundance: .
CDR3nt: TGCGCCAGCAGCCAACTGCGAAAAGAGACCCAGTACTTC
CDR3aa: CASSQLRKETQYF

v_gene: TRBV7-9
j_gene: TRBJ2-1
d_gene: .
abundance: once
CDR3nt: TGTGCCAGCAGCCCCGGTAGCCGTGAGCAGTTCTTC
CDR3aa: CASSPGSREQFF

v_gene: TRBV7-9
j_gene: TRBJ2-5
d_gene: TRBD2
abundance: .
CDR3nt: TGTGCCAGCAGTGGGGGACTAGCAGAGACCCAGTACTTC
CDR3aa: CASSGGLAETQYF

v_gene: TRBV12-5
j_gene: TRBJ1-5
d_gene: .
abundance: .
CDR3nt: TGTGCTAGTGGTTTCCCCCCGCCTGGGAATCAGCCCCAGCATTTT
CDR3aa: CASGFPPPGNQPQHF

v_gene: TRBV28
j_gene: TRBJ1-5
d_gene: .
abundance: few
CDR3nt: TGTGCCAGCAGTACAGGGAATCAGCCCCAGCATTTT
CDR3aa: CASSTGNQPQHF

v_gene: TRBV19
j_gene: TRBJ2-7
d_gene: .
abundance: .
CDR3nt: TGTGCCAGTAGTATAGCGTTCGGGCTGAGCTCCTACGAGCAGTACTTC
CDR3aa: CASSIAFGLSSYEQYF

v_gene: TRBV11-2
j_gene: TRBJ2-7
d_gene: .
abundance: .
CDR3nt: TGTGCCAGCAGCTCGCCCCAAGTAGTCTACGAGCAGTACTTC
CDR3aa: CASSSPQVVYEQYF

v_gene: TRBV5-4
j_gene: TRBJ1-5
d_gene: TRBD1
abundance: .
CDR3nt: TGTGCCAGCAGCCAGTCCGGGACAGGGGGAAATCAGCCCCAGCATTTT
CDR3aa: CASSQSGTGGNQPQHF

v_gene: TRBV4-3
j_gene: TRBJ1-1
d_gene: .
abundance: .
CDR3nt: TGCGCCAGCAGCCAAGATTTCGGTTTGAGCACTGAAGCTTTCTTT
CDR3aa: CASSQDFGLSTEAFF

v_gene: TRBV5-1
j_gene: TRBJ2-3
d_gene: TRBD2
abundance: once
CDR3nt: TGCGCCAGCAGTTTCAGCGGGAGGGGCACAGATACGCAGTATTTT
CDR3aa: CASSFSGRGTDTQYF

v_gene: TRBV5-4
j_gene: TRBJ1-1
d_gene: .
abundance: .
CDR3nt: TGTGCCAGCAGCCCACGACAGGACGAAGGGGCTGAAGCTTTCTTT
CDR3aa: CASSPRQDEGAEAFF

v_gene: TRBV6-5
j_gene: TRBJ2-5
d_gene: .
abundance: .
CDR3nt: TGTGCCAGCAGTCTGACAGACCAAGAGACCCAGTACTTC
CDR3aa: CASSLTDQETQYF

v_gene: TRBV24-1
j_gene: TRBJ1-1
d_gene: .
abundance: .
CDR3nt: TGTGCCACCAGTGTTGGAACTGAAGCTTTCTTT
CDR3aa: CATSVGTEAFF

v_gene: TRBV27
j_gene: TRBJ1-1
d_gene: TRBD1
abundance: .
CDR3nt: TGTGCCAGCAGTTTAATGAAAAGGACAGGGGGCTCTGAAGCTTTCTTT
CDR3aa: CASSLMKRTGGSEAFF

v_gene: TRBV7-9
j_gene: TRBJ2-1
d_gene: TRBD2
abundance: .
CDR3nt: TGTGCCAGCAGCCTATCGCCGGGACTAGCGGAGGGTAATGAGCAGTTCTTC
CDR3aa: CASSLSPGLAEGNEQFF

v_gene: TRBV12-3/TRBV12-4
j_gene: TRBJ2-2
d_gene: TRBD2
abundance: .
CDR3nt: TGTGCCAGCAGTCAGCGGGGTTATGACACCGGGGAGCTGTTTTTT
CDR3aa: CASSQRGYDTGELFF

v_gene: TRBV13
j_gene: TRBJ1-2
d_gene: .
abundance: .
CDR3nt: TGTGCCAGCAGCTTAGGACAGATAAACTATGGCTACACCTTC
CDR3aa: CASSLGQINYGYTF

v_gene: TRBV19
j_gene: TRBJ2-1
d_gene: TRBD1
abundance: .
CDR3nt: TGTGCCAGTAGTATAGATCCCCGGCCAGGGGGCCCCTCCTACAATGAGCAGTTCTTC
CDR3aa: CASSIDPRPGGPSYNEQFF

v_gene: TRBV4-1
j_gene: TRBJ2-7
d_gene: .
abundance: .
CDR3nt: TGCGCCAGCAGCCAGCAGGGATACGAGCAGTACTTC
CDR3aa: CASSQQGYEQYF

v_gene: TRBV19
j_gene: TRBJ2-7
d_gene: TRBD1
abundance: .
CDR3nt: TGTGCCAGTACGGGACAGGGAGCCGTCTACGAGCAGTACTTC
CDR3aa: CASTGQGAVYEQYF

v_gene: TRBV3-1
j_gene: TRBJ2-2
d_gene: .
abundance: once
CDR3nt: TGTGCCAGCAGCCACAGGGCCTACTCCACCGGGGAGCTGTTTTTT
CDR3aa: CASSHRAYSTGELFF